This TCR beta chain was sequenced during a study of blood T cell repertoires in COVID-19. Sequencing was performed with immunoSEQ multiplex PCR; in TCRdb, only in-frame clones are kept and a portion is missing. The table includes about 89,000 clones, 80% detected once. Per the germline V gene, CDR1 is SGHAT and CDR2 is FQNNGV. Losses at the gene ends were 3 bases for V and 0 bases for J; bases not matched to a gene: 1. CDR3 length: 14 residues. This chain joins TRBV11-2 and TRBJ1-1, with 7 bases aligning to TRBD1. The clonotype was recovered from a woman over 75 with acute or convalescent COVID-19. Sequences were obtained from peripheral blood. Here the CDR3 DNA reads TGTGCCAGCAGCTTCGGGACAGTGAACACTGAAGCTTTCTTT. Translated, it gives CASSFGTVNTEAFF.